This T cell receptor beta chain originates from a study of Graves' ophthalmopathy and Graves' hyperthyroidism. Study results and caveats: Blood repertoires reportedly contained most expanded thyroid clonotypes above 0.001 frequency. A 13-signature model separated ophthalmopathy from stable hyperthyroidism, almost 90% sensitivity, 80% to 83% specificity.

This clonotype was detected ten times or more. Its antigen is currently unknown. RNA transcripts were the source from which TCR beta CDR3 regions were amplified. An opening RT-PCR round employed HTBI primers and preceded a second-round multiplex PCR. Each CDR3 protein is one row after TCRdb ran MiXCR on the multiplex PCR reads. The sample consists of under 350,000 distinct CDR3 sequences, roughly 17% of them appearing once. This CDR3 spans 17 amino acids. Germline CDR1 reads MNHEY; CDR2 reads SVGEGT. Trimming cost V 6 bases and J 1 base; bases outside gene matches: 14. Diagnosis was based on clinical symptoms, serum thyroxine, TRAb, thyroid ultrasound and orbital computed tomography. An approximately 10 ml volume of fresh peripheral blood provided the PBMCs.

The TCR was taken from an adult man with Graves' ophthalmopathy. This sequence joins TRBV6-2 or TRBV6-3 and TRBJ2-5, with 7 positions matching TRBD2. The material sequenced was peripheral blood. The CDR3 DNA follows: TGTGCCAGCAGCAAACCCCGTGGAGCGGGATTCCAAGAGACCCAGTACTTC. It specifies CASSKPRGAGFQETQYF.